These 20 T cell receptor beta chains came from one sample sequenced in a study of shared T cell receptors in the human thymus. Profiled with immunoSEQ multiplex PCR; TCRdb holds only in-frame clones, not every one. The profile shows about 660,000 clones, 88% of them singletons. The same data also contributed to another study, on human thymus T cells.

Source material: thymocytes. These TCRs come from a boy less than two years old with a congenital heart defect.

The chain uses TRBV9 and TRBJ2-5, with D perhaps matching TRBD2 (6 bases). The V gene lost 6 bases and the J gene lost 3 bases, with 21 bases spanning the gap. The CDR3 is 16 amino acids. CDR1 is SGDLS, CDR2 YYNGEE, per germline. CDR3 protein: CASTGGAGAREETQYF. The CDR3 DNA reads TGTGCCAGCACCGGGGGAGCCGGGGCGCGGGAAGAGACCCAGTACTTC.

This chain connects TRBV5-1 to TRBJ2-5; D may be TRBD1 (5 bases). V lost 7 bases, J lost 9 bases, and 19 bases lay in between. The CDR3 totals 13 residues. Germline CDR1 reads SGHRS; CDR2 reads YFSETQ. CDR3 residues: CASLGQAGRSQYF. The CDR3 DNA reads as TGCGCCAGCCTCGGACAAGCCGGACGGTCCCAGTACTTC.

A remark on this clone: Other DNA sequences in the sample encode the same CDR3. The chain employs TRBV6-5 and TRBJ1-2, with TRBD1 matching 8 bases. V lost 6 bases and J lost 2; bases outside the gene matches: 8. Germline loops: CDR1 MNHEY, CDR2 SVGAGI. The CDR3 spans 15 residues. The CDR3 is CASSHGQGANYGYTF. As DNA, the CDR3 is TGTGCCAGCAGCCATGGCCAGGGGGCGAACTATGGCTACACCTTC.

The CDR3 is CASSWASGNIGNEQFF. CDR3 coding DNA: TGCGCCAGCAGCTGGGCCAGCGGGAATATCGGCAATGAGCAGTTCTTC. This chain uses TRBV5-1 with TRBJ2-1; the match to TRBD2 covers 7 bases. J lost 6 bases, V lost 3 bases, and 12 bases had no gene match. Germline CDR1 and CDR2: SGHRS and YFSETQ. This CDR3 spans 16 amino acids.

The rearrangement links TRBV27 to TRBJ2-3, with D tentatively TRBD2 (6 bases). The CDR3 is 16 residues long. Germline V gene data show CDR1 as MNHEY and CDR2 as SMNVEV (reference sequence). Trimming pared 6 bases from V and 2 bases from J, leaving 18 bases between. CDR3 DNA sequence: TGTGCCAGCAGCCCGGAGGGAGAACAACACACAGATACGCAGTATTTT. This encodes CASSPEGEQHTDTQYF.

The V and J genes are TRBV5-1 and TRBJ1-1, with D maybe TRBD1 (6 bases). The CDR3 runs to 19 residues. The germline V gene encodes CDR1 SGHRS and CDR2 YFSETQ. Deletions cut 2 bases from V and 0 bases from J, with 23 bases between. The CDR3 here is CASSLPSWDTLRLNTEAFF. The CDR3 DNA is TGCGCCAGCAGCTTACCTTCTTGGGACACCCTCCGATTGAACACTGAAGCTTTCTTT.

This chain connects TRBV19 to TRBJ2-7; 13 bases agree with TRBD2. Germline lookup yields CDR1 LNHDA and CDR2 SQIVND (reference sequence). This CDR3 has 16 residues. Trimming cost V 5 bases and J 5 bases; bases outside gene matches: 9. CDR3 coding DNA: TGTGCCAGTAGTCAACTAGCGGGAGGGCCAACGGACGAGCAGTACTTC. Translating it yields CASSQLAGGPTDEQYF.

This chain connects TRBV27 to TRBJ1-2; 7 nucleotides align to TRBD1. The CDR3 consists of 15 residues. Germline V lookup: CDR1 MNHEY, CDR2 SMNVEV (reference sequence). V trimming: 2 bases; J trimming: 0 bases; junction bases outside the gene matches: 3. The DNA of the CDR3 is TGTGCCAGCAGTTTACACGGACAGGCTAACTATGGCTACACCTTC. This translates into CASSLHGQANYGYTF.

This chain uses TRBV7-2 with TRBJ2-1; maybe TRBD2 (6 bases). The CDR3 spans 19 residues. V was trimmed by 3 bases and J by 8 bases, leaving 29 bases between them. CDR1 is SGHTA and CDR2 is FQGNSA in the germline V gene. CDR3 bases: TGTGCCAGCAGCTTTCTGCTCATATACTCGGGAGAGTACCTCGATGAGCAGTTCTTC. Translating it yields CASSFLLIYSGEYLDEQFF.

This chain joins TRBV15 and TRBJ2-2, with D possibly TRBD1 on 5 matching bases. CDR1 and CDR2 from the germline V gene are LNHNV and YYDKDF (reference sequence). V was trimmed by 0 bases and J by 5 bases, leaving 19 bases between them. CDR3 length: 18 residues. The CDR3, as DNA: TGTGCCACCAGCAGAGATCTTGGGCGGCAGGGTGTAACCGGGGAGCTGTTTTTT. It translates to CATSRDLGRQGVTGELFF.

The chain couples TRBV19 to TRBJ1-5, with D maybe TRBD1 (6 bases). Germline-derived CDR1 and CDR2 are LNHDA and SQIVND (reference sequence). V lost 6 bases and J lost 6, with 9 bases in between. The CDR3 sequence is 12 residues long. The DNA of the CDR3 is TGTGCCAGTAGCAGGGGCAGTCAGCCCCAGCATTTT. Encoded protein: CASSRGSQPQHF.

The chain is built from TRBV10-3 and TRBJ2-3; 8 bases align to TRBD2. This CDR3 is built from 18 residues. The ends lost 6 bases at V and 0 bases at J; junction bases unmatched: 14. CDR1 and CDR2 (germline): ENHRY, SYGVKD. CDR3 sequence: CAIRTTSGEFTSTDTQYF. The DNA for the CDR3 is TGTGCCATCAGGACAACTAGCGGTGAATTTACTAGCACAGATACGCAGTATTTT.

The gene calls are TRBV4-2 and TRBJ2-1, with TRBD2 identical over 13 bases. The CDR3 has 19 amino acids. J gave up 0 bases and V 4 bases, and 9 bases lay outside the gene matches. Germline CDR1 and CDR2: LGHNA and YNFKEQ. CDR3 in amino acids: CASSPWTSGSPYSYNEQFF. CDR3 nucleotide sequence: TGTGCCAGCAGCCCCTGGACTAGCGGGAGTCCGTACTCCTACAATGAGCAGTTCTTC.

A few counts support this clone. The chain joins TRBV19 to TRBJ1-1; D is unclear. V shed 5 bases and J shed 5 bases, with 9 bases lying between them. From germline, CDR1 is LNHDA and CDR2 SQIVND (reference sequence). The CDR3 extends over 12 amino acids. CDR3 amino acids: CASSCPETEAFF. CDR3 bases: TGTGCCAGTAGTTGCCCAGAAACTGAAGCTTTCTTT.

The CDR3 region is CASSPERDRDYEQYF. Written as DNA, the CDR3 is TGTGCCAGCTCACCCGAACGTGACAGGGACTACGAGCAGTACTTC. The J gene is TRBJ2-7, the V gene TRBV18; TRBD1 matches 7 bases. The length of the CDR3 is 15 residues. Germline trimming cut 3 bases from V and 3 bases from J; bases unmatched to any gene: 8. Germline lookup yields CDR1 KGHSH and CDR2 LQKENI.

The V call is TRBV27, the J call TRBJ1-1, with D hard to call. Trimming pared 4 bases from V and 3 bases from J, leaving 15 bases between. The germline V gene encodes CDR1 MNHEY and CDR2 SMNVEV (reference sequence). The length of the CDR3 is 15 residues. CDR3 coding DNA: TGTGCCAGCAGTTCCCCGGGAGGTCGTCACACTGAAGCTTTCTTT. It is translated as CASSSPGGRHTEAFF.

The count of this clone is one. The rearrangement links TRBV9 to TRBJ1-2; TRBD1 might be the D (5 bases). The germline V and J ends were trimmed by 1 base and 2 bases, with 9 bases remaining between them. The germline V gene has CDR1 SGDLS and CDR2 YYNGEE. The CDR3 sequence is 14 residues long. CDR3 DNA sequence: TGTGCCAGCAGCGTAATGAGACAGAACTATGGCTACACCTTC. This translates into CASSVMRQNYGYTF.

V gene TRBV4-1 combines with J gene TRBJ2-7, with a tentative D call TRBD2 (6 bases). This CDR3 spans 17 amino acids. V dropped 0 bases and J dropped 4 bases, with 19 bases sitting between them. CDR1 is MGHRA and CDR2 is YSYEKL in the germline V gene. The CDR3, as DNA: TGCGCCAGCAGCCAAGAGGAGGCCCCGGGACGGGGGTACGAGCAGTACTTC. This sequence encodes CASSQEEAPGRGYEQYF.

This clone was seen just once. The chain recombines TRBV5-4 with TRBJ1-2; D might be TRBD1 (5 bases). This CDR3 region has 15 residues. Germline CDR1 is SGHNT and CDR2 is YYREEE (reference sequence). V was shortened by 0 bases and J by 2 bases, with 11 bases between the two germline ends. The CDR3: CASSLGLQENYGYTF. CDR3 in DNA: TGTGCCAGCAGCTTGGGTCTACAGGAGAACTATGGCTACACCTTC. The full variable domain, with the rest looked up from reference TRBV5-4 and TRBJ1-2, is ETGVTQSPTHLIKTRGQQVTLRCSSQSGHNTVSWYQQALGQGPQFIFQYYREEENGRGNFPPRFSGLQFPNYSSELNVNALELDDSALYLCASSLGLQENYGYTFGSGTRLTVV.

The chain carries TRBV28 and TRBJ1-2, with 9 bases that match TRBD1. CDR3 length: 15 residues. With V trimmed by 5 bases and J by 6 bases, 10 bases remained unmatched. Germline CDR1 and CDR2: MDHEN and SYDVKM. The CDR3 sequence is CASSLPGTGRNGYTF. The CDR3 DNA is TGTGCCAGCAGTCTCCCCGGGACAGGGCGAAATGGCTACACCTTC.